These 5 T cell receptor beta chains were all obtained from the same sample, sequenced in a study of blood T cell repertoires in COVID-19. The assay was immunoSEQ multiplex PCR, and TCRdb's table has in-frame clones only and misses some. The sample has about 160,000 clones; roughly 80% are singletons. Sequencing used PBMCs or T cells enriched from blood (not recorded which). The source of these receptors is a man aged 50 or older who had recovered from COVID-19.

The chain has TRBV7-2 and TRBJ2-7; TRBD2 is a possible D gene (5 bases). The CDR3 is 14 residues long. V lost 3 bases and J lost 1, with 10 bases in between. Germline CDR1 SGHTA, CDR2 FQGNSA. The CDR3, as DNA: TGTGCCAGCAGCTTGGGCGGGCCTTCCTACGAGCAGTACTTC. Encoded protein: CASSLGGPSYEQYF.

The chain carries TRBV19 and TRBJ1-2, with 7 bases aligning to TRBD1. V lost 4 bases to trimming and J lost 4 bases; unmatched junction nucleotides: 6. This CDR3 contains 14 residues. The germline CDR1 and CDR2 sequences are LNHDA and SQIVND (reference sequence). CDR3 in amino acids: CASSTDRFGYGYTF. In DNA form, the CDR3 reads TGTGCCAGTAGTACGGACAGGTTTGGCTATGGCTACACCTTC.

The chain links TRBV15 to TRBJ2-6, with 9 bases aligning to TRBD1. The germline V gene encodes CDR1 LNHNV and CDR2 YYDKDF (reference sequence). V was clipped by 3 bases and J by 0 bases; unmatched bases: 0. The CDR3 loop spans 16 amino acids. Here the CDR3 DNA reads TGTGCCACCAGCAGGGACAGGGGCTCTGGGGCCAACGTCCTGACTTTC. This translates into CATSRDRGSGANVLTF.

The V call is TRBV7-9, the J call TRBJ1-6; D not certain. Germline V lookup: CDR1 SEHNR, CDR2 FQNEAQ (reference sequence). V dropped 3 bases and J dropped 1 base, with 7 bases sitting between them. The CDR3 contains 15 residues. This chain's CDR3 is CASSLEGSYNSPLHF. The CDR3, as DNA: TGTGCCAGCAGCTTGGAGGGATCCTATAATTCACCCCTCCACTTT.

V gene TRBV5-1 combines with J gene TRBJ1-6; 8 bases agree with TRBD1. Per germline, CDR1 SGHRS and CDR2 YFSETQ. The CDR3 extends over 13 amino acids. After removal of 5 bases from V and 10 bases from J, the junction contained 5 bases not matched to a gene. As DNA, the CDR3 is TGCGCCAGCAGGGGGACAGGAGAATCACCCCTCCACTTT. As protein: CASRGTGESPLHF. Drawing the rest from reference TRBV5-1 and TRBJ1-6, the complete variable domain is KAGVTQTPRYLIKTRGQQVTLSCSPISGHRSVSWYQQTPGQGLQFLFEYFSETQRNKGNFPGRFSGRQFSNSRSEMNVSTLELGDSALYLCASRGTGESPLHFGNGTRLTVT.